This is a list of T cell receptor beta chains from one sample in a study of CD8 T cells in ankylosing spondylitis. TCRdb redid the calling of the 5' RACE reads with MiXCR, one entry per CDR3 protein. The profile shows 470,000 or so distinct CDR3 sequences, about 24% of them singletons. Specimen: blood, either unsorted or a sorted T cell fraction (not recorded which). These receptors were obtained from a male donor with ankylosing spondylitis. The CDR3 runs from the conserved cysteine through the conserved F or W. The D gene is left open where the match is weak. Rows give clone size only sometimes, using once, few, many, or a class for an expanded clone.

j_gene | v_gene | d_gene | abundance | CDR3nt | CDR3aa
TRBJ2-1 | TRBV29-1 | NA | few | TGCAGCGTCGTAAACGGGGCCGGCAATGAGCAGTTCTTC | CSVVNGAGNEQFF
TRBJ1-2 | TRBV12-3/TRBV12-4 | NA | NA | TGTGCCAGCAGTTTAGAGTCCTATGGCTACACCTTC | CASSLESYGYTF
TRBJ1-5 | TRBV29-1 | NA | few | TGCAGCGTGCGGGGAGGGGGAAGCGGCAATCAGCCCCAGCATTTT | CSVRGGGSGNQPQHF
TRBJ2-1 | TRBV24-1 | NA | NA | TGTGCCACCAGTGTACAGGGAAGCTCCTACAATGAGCAGTTCTTC | CATSVQGSSYNEQFF
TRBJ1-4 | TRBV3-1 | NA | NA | TGTGCCAGCAGCCAAGAGCGGTCGGCCCGACTGTTTTTT | CASSQERSARLFF
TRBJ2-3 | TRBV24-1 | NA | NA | TGTGCCACCTCATTTGGAGACCCCACAGATACGCAGTATTTT | CATSFGDPTDTQYF
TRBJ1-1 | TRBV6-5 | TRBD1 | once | TGTGCCGCAAACAGGGGCACTGAAGCTTTCTTT | CAANRGTEAFF
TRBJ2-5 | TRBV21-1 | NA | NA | TGTGCCAGCAGCAAAGGCTTGCGGGGAAACCAAGAGACCCAGTACTTC | CASSKGLRGNQETQYF
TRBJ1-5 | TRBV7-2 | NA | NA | TGTGCCAGCAGCTTAGCCCCGTCTAGCAATCAGCCCCAGCATTTT | CASSLAPSSNQPQHF
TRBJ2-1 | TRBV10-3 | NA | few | TGTGCCATCAGTCTCTCCGGGACCCCTTTGAACAATGAGCAGTTCTTC | CAISLSGTPLNNEQFF
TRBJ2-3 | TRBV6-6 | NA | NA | TGTGCCAGCAGTTACCCTAGCACAGATACGCAGTATTTT | CASSYPSTDTQYF
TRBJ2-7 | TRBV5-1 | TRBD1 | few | TGCGCCAGCAGGGGACAGGGGCCCCCCTACGAGCAGTACTTC | CASRGQGPPYEQYF
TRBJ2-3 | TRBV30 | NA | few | TGTGCCTGGAACGCAAAAGCGGGAGATACGCAGTATTTT | CAWNAKAGDTQYF
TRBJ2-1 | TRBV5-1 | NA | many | TGCGCCAGCAGCTTGATAGGGGGAGTAGGCTACAATGAGCAGTTCTTC | CASSLIGGVGYNEQFF
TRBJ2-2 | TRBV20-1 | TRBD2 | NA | TGCAGTGCTTCAGGACTAGCGGGAAACACCGGGGAGCTGTTTTTT | CSASGLAGNTGELFF
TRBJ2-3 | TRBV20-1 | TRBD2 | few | TGCAGTGCTGGGGGTAGCGGGAGGGCCGATGGGACAGATACGCAGTATTTT | CSAGGSGRADGTDTQYF
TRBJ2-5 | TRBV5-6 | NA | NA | TGTGCCAGCAGCTTGGTACAGACCCAAGAGACCCAGTACTTC | CASSLVQTQETQYF
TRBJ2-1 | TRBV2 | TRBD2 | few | TGTGCCAGCAGGACAATAGCGGGAGTCCCCTACAATGAGCAGTTCTTC | CASRTIAGVPYNEQFF
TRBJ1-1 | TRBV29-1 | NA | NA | TGCAGCGTCGCAGGGGAGCGGAGGTACACTGAAGCTTTCTTT | CSVAGERRYTEAFF
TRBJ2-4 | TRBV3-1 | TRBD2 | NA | TGTGCCAGCAGCCAGTTTAGCGGGAAGGGGAACATTCAGTACTTC | CASSQFSGKGNIQYF
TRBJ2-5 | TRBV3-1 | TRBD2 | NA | TGTGCCAGCAGAGCGTACGACCGGGGGGAAGGGACCCAGTACTTC | CASRAYDRGEGTQYF
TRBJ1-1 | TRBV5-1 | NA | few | TGCGCCAGCAGCATGACAGGAAACACTGAAGCTTTCTTT | CASSMTGNTEAFF
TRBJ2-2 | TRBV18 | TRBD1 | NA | TGTGCCAGCTCACCAGCCCGGACAGGGAACACCGGGGAGCTGTTTTTT | CASSPARTGNTGELFF
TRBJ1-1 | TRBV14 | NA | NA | TGTGCCAGCGGACCTTTAGGGGGGGGGAACACTGAAGCTTTCTTT | CASGPLGGGNTEAFF
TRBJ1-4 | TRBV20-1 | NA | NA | TGCAGTGCTAGCGCCCGGAGAACTAATGAAAAACTGTTTTTT | CSASARRTNEKLFF
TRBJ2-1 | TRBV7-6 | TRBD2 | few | TGTGCCAGCAGCCACCCCCCTACTAGCGGGAGGATGAGAAACAATGAGCAGTTCTTC | CASSHPPTSGRMRNNEQFF
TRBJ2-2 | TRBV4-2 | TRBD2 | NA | TGTGCCAGCAGCCAAGGGACTAGCGGGAGTGGGACCGGGGAGCTGTTTTTT | CASSQGTSGSGTGELFF
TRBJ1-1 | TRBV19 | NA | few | TGTGCCAGTACTAGTAGGTTGGTAAACACTGAAGCTTTCTTT | CASTSRLVNTEAFF
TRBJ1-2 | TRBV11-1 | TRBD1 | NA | TGTGCCAGCAGCCGGAGAGGGGACAGGGGCACCGCCAGCTATGGCTACACCTTC | CASSRRGDRGTASYGYTF
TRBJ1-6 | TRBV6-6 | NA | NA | TGTGCCAGCACCACAAGGCTGGGGGAACCCCTCCACTTT | CASTTRLGEPLHF
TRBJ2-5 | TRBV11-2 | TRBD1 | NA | TGTGCCAGCAGCAAAGGGACAGGGAGGGAGACCCAGTACTTC | CASSKGTGRETQYF
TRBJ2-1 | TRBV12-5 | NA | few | TGTGCTAGTGGTTCTGGTGGAACGGGGAATGAGCAGTTCTTC | CASGSGGTGNEQFF
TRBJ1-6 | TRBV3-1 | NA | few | TGTGCCAGCAGCCAAGATGCTAGAGCCCTCCACTTT | CASSQDARALHF
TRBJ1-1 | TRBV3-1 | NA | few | TGTGCCAGCAGCCAAGTGGGAGGTGAGGCTGAAGCTTTCTTT | CASSQVGGEAEAFF
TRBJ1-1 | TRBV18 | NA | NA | TGTGCCAGCTCAGAGCAGGGACTCAGGAACACTGAAGCTTTCTTT | CASSEQGLRNTEAFF
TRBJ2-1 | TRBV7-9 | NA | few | TGTGCCAGCAGCCGGGGGACCTCCAACCTCTTC | CASSRGTSNLF
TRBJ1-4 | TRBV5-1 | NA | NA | TGCGCCAGCAGCTTGGCGGAGGATAATGAAAAACTGTTTTTT | CASSLAEDNEKLFF
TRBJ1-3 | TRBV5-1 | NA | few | TGCGCCAGCAGCTTGAAGTTTTCAGCCAGGGATACTGGAAACACCATATATTTT | CASSLKFSARDTGNTIYF
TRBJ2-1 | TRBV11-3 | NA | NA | TGTGCCAGCAGCCCGATGGGGCGGGCGAATAATGAGCAGTTCTTC | CASSPMGRANNEQFF
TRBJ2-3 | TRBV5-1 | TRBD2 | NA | TGCGCCAGCAGCCCAACTCTAGCGGGAGGGCCCCCCGCAGATACGCAGTATTTT | CASSPTLAGGPPADTQYF